This T cell receptor beta chain was profiled in a study of blood T cells in healthy people across ages (dated by TCRdb to about 2015). Study-wide context: Template switching captured roughly one uniquely barcoded TCR beta cDNA molecule per two T cells in model experiments. The donors were split into four age groups: young (average around 17 years), middle-aged (around 37), aged (more than 60) and long-lived (about 74). To avoid experimental bias, donors of different ages were randomly spread across the sequencing lanes. Using the same blood draw, the study looked at two additional independent replicas of 1 million unique cDNA reads for two donors, one aged 18 to 30 and the other aged 80 or older. To track age-related changes in TCR beta repertoire diversity, the study relied on deep sequencing normalized with unique cDNA molecular identifiers.

V sheds 0 bases and J sheds 8 bases, leaving 11 bases between their ends. According to the germline V gene, CDR1 reads MGHRA and CDR2 reads YSYEKL. The CDR3 covers 14 residues, taking in both the cysteine and the phenylalanine. Left in the record is the CDR3 DNA by itself, 42 bases read in frame from the first base. Worth noting for this clonotype: Its recognized antigen is unknown. No base quality values were provided; no much bigger clone lies one nucleotide off.

The donors were roughly 40 Caucasian individuals from Russia, aged 6 to 90 years, who were systemically healthy. About 9.8 milliliters of peripheral blood were drawn from each donor into EDTA-treated Vacutainer tubes. PBMCs were isolated by Ficoll-Paque density-gradient centrifugation, with at least 6 million obtained per sample. Total RNA was extracted from PBMCs with Trizol reagent, with at least 5.5 micrograms obtained per sample. Naive CD45RAhigh/CD27high T cell percentages were measured by flow cytometry on a PBMC aliquot from every donor. Broad study findings and their caveats: Because profiling used bulk unsorted PBMCs, naive and antigen-experienced compartments could not be compared conclusively. Compared with the aged group, the long-lived group had more naive CD4+ T cells, fewer expanded clones and increased TCR diversity, a pattern suggesting age selection. Because donor CMV infection status was unknown, age-related changes in expanded clonotypes were potentially confounded. As age increased, observed TCR beta diversity per million T cells dropped in a roughly linear way, and a significant reduction was already evident by age 40. Estimates of total diversity based on one million sequenced T cells were considered lower bounds and underestimates. A strong correlation was found between observed TCR beta diversity and the percentage of naive T cells measured by flow cytometry.

Libraries were prepared through 5' RACE. The run used an Illumina HiSeq 2500. A second PCR of 7 to 11 cycles was performed with a sample-barcoded 5' primer and a J-beta primer mix. Each TCR beta cDNA molecule received a unique molecular identifier from a template-switch 5' adaptor carrying 12 random nucleotides. Each sample yielded at least 2.5 million CDR3-containing paired-end reads. First-strand cDNA synthesis was performed from all RNA using the Mint cDNA synthesis kit, with priming by a TRBC-specific oligonucleotide. After uracil-DNA glycosylase treatment, a first 18-cycle PCR used universal primers M1SS and BC2_uni_R on all cDNA. Regarding the original processing steps: For normalization, 1 million high-quality reads were randomly selected from each sample, with every read carrying a distinct molecular identifier. Reads sharing molecular identifiers were discarded rather than binned into consensus sequences. MiTCR, run with a Q25 quality threshold and the strictest error-elimination algorithm, handled CDR3 identification, clonotype clustering and error correction. A nonparametric unseen species model with Euler transformation was used to estimate a lower bound on total TCR beta diversity. TCRdb reworked the public reads: Q25 trimming with fastp, MiXCR clone assembly, productive beta chains retained. Duplicate CDR3 protein sequences are folded into a single record with the most common DNA and genes. The V and J calls, along with clone size, are taken from TCRdb and not from the paper's own processing. This sample gives just over 1 million distinct CDR3 sequences in total; 35% to 50% of them show up just once. Jointly, the top ten make up 18% of the sample.

The rearrangement joined TRBV4-1 to TRBJ2-1; the D segment cannot be called with confidence. The sequence was collected from a woman aged 55-75 years in good health. The sample taken for sequencing was blood. The DNA is as follows: TGCGCCAGCAGCCAAGATGGAAGGTGGGATGAGCAGTTCTTC. This codes for CASSQDGRWDEQFF.